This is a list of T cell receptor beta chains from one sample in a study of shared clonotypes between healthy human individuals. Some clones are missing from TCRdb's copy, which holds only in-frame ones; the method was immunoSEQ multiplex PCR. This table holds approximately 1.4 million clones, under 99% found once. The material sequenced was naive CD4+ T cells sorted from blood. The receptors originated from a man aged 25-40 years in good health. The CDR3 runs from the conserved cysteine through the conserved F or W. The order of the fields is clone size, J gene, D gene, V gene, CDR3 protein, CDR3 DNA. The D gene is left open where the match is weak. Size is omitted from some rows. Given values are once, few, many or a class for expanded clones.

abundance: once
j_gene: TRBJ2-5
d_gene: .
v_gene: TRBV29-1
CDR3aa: CSVVNPAFQETQYF
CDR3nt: TGCAGCGTTGTTAACCCGGCATTCCAAGAGACCCAGTACTTC

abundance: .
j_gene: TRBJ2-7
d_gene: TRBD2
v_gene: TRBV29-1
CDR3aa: CSVLTGTTSYEQYF
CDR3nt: TGCAGCGTCTTAACCGGGACTACCTCCTACGAGCAGTACTTC

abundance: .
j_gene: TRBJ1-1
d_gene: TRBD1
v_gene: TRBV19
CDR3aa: CASSPTGGRTEAFF
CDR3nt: TGTGCCAGTAGTCCGACAGGGGGGAGGACTGAAGCTTTCTTT

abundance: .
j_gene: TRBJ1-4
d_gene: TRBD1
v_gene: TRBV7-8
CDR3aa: CASSLVKTGKEEKLFF
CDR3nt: TGTGCCAGCAGCTTAGTGAAGACAGGGAAGGAAGAAAAACTGTTTTTT

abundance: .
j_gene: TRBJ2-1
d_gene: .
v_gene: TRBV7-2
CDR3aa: CASSFGYNEQFF
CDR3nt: TGTGCCAGCAGCTTCGGATACAATGAGCAGTTCTTC

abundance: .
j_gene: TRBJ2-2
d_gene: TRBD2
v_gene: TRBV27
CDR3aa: CASSFRLAGGNTGELFF
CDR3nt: TGTGCCAGCAGTTTCCGACTAGCGGGAGGGAACACCGGGGAGCTGTTTTTT

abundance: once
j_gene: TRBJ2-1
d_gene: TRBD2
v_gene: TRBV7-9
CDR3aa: CASSLGTSGLADNEQFF
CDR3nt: TGTGCCAGCAGCTTAGGCACTAGCGGACTTGCGGACAATGAGCAGTTCTTC

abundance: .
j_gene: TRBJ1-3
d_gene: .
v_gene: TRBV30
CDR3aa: CAGIRDTIYF
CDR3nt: TGTGCCGGAATCCGGGACACCATATATTTT

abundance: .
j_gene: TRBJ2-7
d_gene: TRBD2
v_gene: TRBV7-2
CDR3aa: CASSLMTSGRTEQYF
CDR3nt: TGTGCCAGCAGCTTAATGACTAGCGGGAGAACCGAGCAGTACTTC

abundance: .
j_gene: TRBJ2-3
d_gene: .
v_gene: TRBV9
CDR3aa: CASSLRVPDTQYF
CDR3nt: TGTGCCAGCAGTCTTAGAGTCCCAGATACGCAGTATTTT

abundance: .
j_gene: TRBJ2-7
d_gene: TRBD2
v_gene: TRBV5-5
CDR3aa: CASSLAGAGNLFEQYF
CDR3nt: TGTGCCAGCAGCTTGGCCGGAGCGGGAAATCTCTTCGAGCAGTACTTC

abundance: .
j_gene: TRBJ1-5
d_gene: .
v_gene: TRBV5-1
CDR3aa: CASSRGFGKNQPQHF
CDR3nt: TGCGCCAGCAGCCGCGGGTTTGGGAAAAATCAGCCCCAGCATTTT

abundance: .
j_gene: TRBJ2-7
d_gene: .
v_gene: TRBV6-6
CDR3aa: CASSYGTAPDEQYF
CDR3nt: TGTGCCAGCAGTTACGGAACGGCCCCGGACGAGCAGTACTTC

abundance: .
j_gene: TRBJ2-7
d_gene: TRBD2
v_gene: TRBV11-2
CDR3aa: CASSFASSGTVSYEQYF
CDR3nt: TGTGCCAGCAGCTTTGCGTCTAGCGGGACCGTTTCCTACGAGCAGTACTTC